The clone carrying this T cell receptor (beta chain) has a single count. The sample belongs to a study of T cell changes during pregnancy in multiple sclerosis. Assay: immunoSEQ multiplex PCR; the TCRdb copy retains only in-frame clones and omits some. This sample has 76,000 or so clones, with 93% found just once. V was pared by 2 bases and J by 6 bases, with 5 bases of the junction left unmatched. The length of the CDR3 is 15 residues. Per the germline V gene, CDR1 is LNHDA and CDR2 is SQIVND (reference sequence). Sequencing was performed on peripheral blood, taken in the second trimester of pregnancy. This clonotype was obtained from a female donor in good health, enrolled as a control in a pregnancy study. The rearrangement joins TRBV19 to TRBJ2-2, with TRBD1 identical over 8 bases. CDR3 region: CASSILTGEAGELFF. For the CDR3, the DNA is TGTGCCAGTAGTATACTGACAGGGGAAGCCGGGGAGCTGTTTTTT.